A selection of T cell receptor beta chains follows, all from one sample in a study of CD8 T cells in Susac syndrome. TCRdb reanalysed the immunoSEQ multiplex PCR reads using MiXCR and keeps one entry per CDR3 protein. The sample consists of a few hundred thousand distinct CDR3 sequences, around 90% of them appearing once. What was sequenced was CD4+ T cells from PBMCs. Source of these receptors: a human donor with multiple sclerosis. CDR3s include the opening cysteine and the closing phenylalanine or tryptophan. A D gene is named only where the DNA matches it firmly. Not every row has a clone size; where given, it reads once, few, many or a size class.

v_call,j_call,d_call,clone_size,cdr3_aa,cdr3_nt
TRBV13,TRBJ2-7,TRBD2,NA,CASSLGTSTSHEQYF,TGTGCCAGCAGCTTAGGGACTAGCACGTCCCACGAGCAGTACTTC
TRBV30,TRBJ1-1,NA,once,CASTPGRTHTEAFF,TGTGCCTCAACCCCGGGGAGGACGCACACTGAAGCTTTCTTT
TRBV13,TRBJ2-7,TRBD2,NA,CASSRSLQRGVPWEQYF,TGTGCCAGCAGCAGAAGTCTCCAGCGGGGGGTCCCCTGGGAGCAGTACTTC
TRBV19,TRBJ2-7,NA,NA,CASSRVVGYEQYF,TGTGCCAGTAGTAGGGTTGTCGGATACGAGCAGTACTTC
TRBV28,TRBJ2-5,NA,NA,CASSLVLETQYF,TGTGCCAGCAGTTTAGTCCTGGAGACCCAGTACTTC
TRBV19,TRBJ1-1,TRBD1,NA,CASSMFTGGAGTEAFF,TGTGCCAGTAGTATGTTTACAGGGGGCGCGGGCACTGAAGCTTTCTTT
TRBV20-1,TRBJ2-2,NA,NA,CSAPQRGIDTGELFF,TGCAGTGCTCCTCAGAGGGGGATAGACACCGGGGAGCTGTTTTTT
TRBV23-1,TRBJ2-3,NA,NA,CASSQSHPAEIHSTDTQYF,TGCGCCAGCAGTCAATCCCATCCAGCCGAAATACACAGCACAGATACGCAGTATTTT
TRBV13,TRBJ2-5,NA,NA,CASRHSQLQETQYF,TGTGCCAGCAGGCACAGTCAACTTCAAGAGACCCAGTACTTC
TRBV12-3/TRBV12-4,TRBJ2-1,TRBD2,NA,CASSSRGLAGISSYNEQFF,TGTGCCAGCAGTTCCCGGGGACTAGCGGGGATTAGCTCCTACAATGAGCAGTTCTTC
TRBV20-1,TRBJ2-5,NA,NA,CSARPYRGSGETQYF,TGCAGTGCTAGACCTTACAGGGGTAGCGGGGAGACCCAGTACTTC